Below are 20 T cell receptor beta chains sequenced from a single sample in a study of lymphopenia after photon versus proton radiotherapy. Generated by immunoSEQ multiplex PCR, the TCRdb table keeps only in-frame clones and is missing some. The table includes some 14,000 clones, 82% detected once. The sequenced sample was peripheral blood, obtained from a patient treated with photon-based radiotherapy. Source of these receptors: a man aged 50-59 years with gastric cancer.

This sequence joins TRBV10-3 and TRBJ1-2, with a tentative D call TRBD1 (6 bases). Trimming took 1 base from V and 0 from J, leaving 15 bases between them. The CDR3 runs to 17 residues. Per germline, CDR1 ENHRY and CDR2 SYGVKD. In DNA form, the CDR3 reads TGTGCCATCAGTGAGTTCTACACAGGGTCAGCTAACTATGGCTACACCTTC. Its translation is CAISEFYTGSANYGYTF.

This clone was detected only once. This chain joins TRBV6-6 and TRBJ2-4; D uncertain. Germline V lookup: CDR1 MNHNY, CDR2 SVGAGI (reference sequence). Trimming pared 6 bases from V and 3 bases from J, leaving 12 bases between. The CDR3 has 14 residues. CDR3 sequence: CASRAPGGKNIQYF. The CDR3 DNA follows: TGTGCCAGCAGGGCCCCCGGTGGCAAAAACATTCAGTACTTC.

The J gene is TRBJ1-6, the V gene TRBV21-1; the tabulated D call, TRBD1, remains unverified against the DNA. TRBV21-1 is deemed a pseudogene. The CDR3 length is 18 residues. In DNA form, the CDR3 reads TGTGCCAGCCCCCTCGTAGCAGGGATTGGCTCCTATAATTCACCCCTCCACTTT. Residues: CASPLVAGIGSYNSPLHF.

This clone was seen only a few times. The rearrangement joins TRBV9 to TRBJ2-2, with TRBD1 as a possible D gene (5 bases). The CDR3 is 14 residues long. With 1 base removed from V and 5 bases from J, the gap between germline ends came to 9 bases. CDR1 is SGDLS, CDR2 YYNGEE, per germline. CDR3 in amino acids: CASSVKQVTGELFF. The CDR3 coding sequence is TGTGCCAGCAGCGTAAAACAGGTTACCGGGGAGCTGTTTTTT.

The gene calls are TRBV10-3 and TRBJ2-5, with D unclear. The CDR3 loop spans 11 amino acids. V lost 4 bases, J lost 4 bases, and 4 bases lay in between. The germline gives CDR1 ENHRY, CDR2 SYGVKD. The CDR3 reads CAISGGETQYF. The CDR3 DNA reads as TGTGCCATCAGTGGAGGAGAGACCCAGTACTTC.

This clone was seen more than once but under ten times. V is TRBV6-1 and J is TRBJ2-7; D is possibly TRBD1 (6 bases). Germline loops: CDR1 MNHNS, CDR2 SASEGT. CDR3 size: 15 residues. The V gene lost 1 base and the J gene lost 3 bases, with 13 bases spanning the gap. The CDR3 region is CASSEVGGQYYEQYF. The CDR3 nucleotides read TGTGCCAGCAGTGAAGTGGGCGGACAGTACTACGAGCAGTACTTC.

The chain has TRBV23-1 and TRBJ2-3, with D tentatively TRBD1 or TRBD2 (6 bases each). TRBV23-1 is recorded as an ORF, its role being uncertain. The CDR3 contains 16 residues. The germline V and J ends were trimmed by 0 bases and 5 bases, with 15 bases remaining between them. Written as DNA, the CDR3 is TGCGCCAGCAGTCAATCGAGTTCGGGGGCTCGAGATACGCAGTATTTT. It encodes CASSQSSSGARDTQYF.

This rearrangement joins TRBV29-1 to TRBJ2-1; D gene unclear. The germline V gene encodes CDR1 SQVTM and CDR2 ANQGSEA. The CDR3 is made up of 14 amino acids. Trimming took off 6 bases at V and 0 bases at J, with 12 bases between the two ends. The CDR3 reads CSVRPASSYNEQFF. Written as DNA, the CDR3 is TGCAGCGTGAGGCCTGCCAGCTCCTACAATGAGCAGTTCTTC.

This chain uses TRBV19 with TRBJ2-3; D gene uncertain. Germline values: CDR1 LNHDA, CDR2 SQIVND (reference sequence). V shed 3 bases and J shed 7 bases, with 14 bases lying between them. There are 14 residues in the CDR3. The CDR3 loop reads CASSMNKVHHTQYF. The CDR3 nucleotides read TGTGCCAGTAGTATGAACAAGGTTCATCATACGCAGTATTTT.

The rearrangement links TRBV10-3 to TRBJ1-1; 8 bases are a match to TRBD1. Trimming took 6 bases from V and 0 from J; bases not matched to a gene: 9. The CDR3 is 16 residues long. CDR1 and CDR2 from the germline V gene are ENHRY and SYGVKD. CDR3 amino acids: CAIRTQTGAMNTEAFF. The CDR3 region has the DNA TGTGCCATCAGGACACAGACAGGGGCCATGAACACTGAAGCTTTCTTT.

The chain recombines TRBV5-1 with TRBJ2-3; TRBD2 is a possible D gene (6 bases). Trimming shortened V by 6 bases and J by 6 bases, and 14 bases separated the two germline ends. This CDR3 comprises 13 residues. The germline CDR1 and CDR2 sequences are SGHRS and YFSETQ. This CDR3 reads CASTSGSRDTQYF. CDR3 in DNA: TGCGCCAGCACCTCCGGGAGCCGGGATACGCAGTATTTT.

The CDR3 here is CASRDAHYNEQFF. CDR3 coding DNA: TGTGCCAGCCGGGACGCCCACTACAATGAGCAGTTCTTC. V gene TRBV6-5 combines with J gene TRBJ2-1, with D possibly called TRBD1 or TRBD2 (5 bases each). Trimming pared 8 bases from V and 3 bases from J, leaving 11 bases between. The germline V gene encodes CDR1 MNHEY and CDR2 SVGAGI. There are 13 residues in the CDR3.

The V call is TRBV7-2, the J call TRBJ2-7, with 14 bases matching TRBD2. This CDR3 is 14 amino acids long. Looked up from germline, CDR1 is SGHTA and CDR2 is FQGNSA. The ends lost 6 bases at V and 6 bases at J; junction bases unmatched: 4. CDR3 coding DNA: TGTGCCAGCAGTTCCGGACTAGCGGGGGGCGAGCAGTACTTC. The encoded protein is CASSSGLAGGEQYF.

This clone was counted once. This chain joins TRBV5-1 and TRBJ2-3; D possibly corresponds to TRBD2 (6 bases). The germline V gene has CDR1 SGHRS and CDR2 YFSETQ. The length of the CDR3 is 15 residues. Trimming took 1 base from V and 1 from J, leaving 10 bases between them. The CDR3 loop reads CASSLRPGGTDTQYF. In DNA form, the CDR3 reads TGCGCCAGCAGCTTGAGGCCGGGGGGCACAGATACGCAGTATTTT. Variable domain in full (rest from reference TRBV5-1 and TRBJ2-3): KAGVTQTPRYLIKTRGQQVTLSCSPISGHRSVSWYQQTPGQGLQFLFEYFSETQRNKGNFPGRFSGRQFSNSRSEMNVSTLELGDSALYLCASSLRPGGTDTQYFGPGTRLTVL.

V gene TRBV19 combines with J gene TRBJ1-5; 7 bases map to TRBD1. V dropped 5 bases and J dropped 4; count of bases not matched to a gene: 5. This CDR3 has 14 residues. Germline-derived CDR1 and CDR2 are LNHDA and SQIVND (reference sequence). The CDR3 DNA sequence: TGTGCCAGTAGTCCGGGACAGAAGAATCAGCCCCAGCATTTT. Its translation is CASSPGQKNQPQHF.

V usage is TRBV13 and J usage is TRBJ2-3; perhaps TRBD2 as D (6 bases). The CDR3 length is 16 residues. V gave up 5 bases and J gave up 5 bases, with 20 bases separating them. CDR1 and CDR2 from the germline V gene are PRHDT and FYEKMQ (reference sequence). The CDR3 sequence: CASSLGWGEEGDTQYF. CDR3 coding DNA: TGTGCCAGCAGCCTTGGTTGGGGCGAGGAGGGAGATACGCAGTATTTT.

The chain has TRBV10-3 and TRBJ2-5; D possibly uses TRBD1 or TRBD2 (7 bases each). The CDR3 extends over 14 amino acids. Deletions cut 2 bases from V and 7 bases from J, with 14 bases between. From germline, CDR1 is ENHRY and CDR2 SYGVKD. This chain's CDR3 is CAISENWEGATQYF. Here the CDR3 DNA reads TGTGCCATCAGTGAGAACTGGGAGGGGGCGACCCAGTACTTC.

CDR3 in DNA: TGTGCCAGCTCACCACCAGGGGGAGGGTCACCCCTCCACTTT. Protein product: CASSPPGGGSPLHF. The chain couples TRBV18 to TRBJ1-6, with D tentatively TRBD1 (6 bases). Trimming removed 0 bases at V and 10 bases at J, with 10 bases between. From germline, CDR1 is KGHSH and CDR2 LQKENI. This CDR3 contains 14 residues.

This rearrangement joins TRBV11-2 to TRBJ2-2; D remains ambiguous. The CDR3 runs 14 residues. Trimming took 6 bases from V and 4 from J, leaving 12 bases between them. CDR1 and CDR2 (germline): SGHAT, FQNNGV. The CDR3: CASRLLRATGELFF. The CDR3 DNA is TGTGCCAGCAGACTACTAAGGGCCACCGGGGAGCTGTTTTTT.

The chain uses TRBV11-3 and TRBJ2-2; the D call may be TRBD1 or TRBD2 (5 bases each). The CDR3 sequence is 15 residues long. V dropped 4 bases and J dropped 2 bases, with 11 bases sitting between them. Germline V CDR1 and CDR2: SGHNT, YENEEA. CDR3: CASSSGTYNTGELFF. The CDR3 bases are TGTGCCAGCAGCTCCGGGACCTATAACACCGGGGAGCTGTTTTTT.